This TCR beta chain was captured by sequencing in a study of identical twins. This clonotype was detected a few times. Trimming at V came to 6 bases and at J to 4 bases, leaving 6 bases not matched to a gene. This CDR3 contains 15 residues. Germline CDR1 is MNHNS and CDR2 is SASEGT. TCRdb reanalysed the 5' RACE reads using MiXCR and keeps one entry per CDR3 protein. The sample has around 1.7 million distinct CDR3 sequences, around a third seen once. This clonotype was sampled from a newborn girl in good health. The sequenced material came from cord blood. The chain recombines TRBV6-1 with TRBJ2-7; 13 nucleotides match TRBD2. The CDR3 sequence is CASSTTSGRVYEQYF. The DNA for the CDR3 is TGTGCCAGCAGCACAACTAGCGGGAGGGTTTACGAGCAGTACTTC.